One and the same sample provided the 17 T cell receptor beta chains below, sequenced in a study of immune cell composition in non-small cell lung cancer. The data were produced by immunoSEQ multiplex PCR, yet TCRdb's version contains in-frame clones alone and is incomplete. The profile shows under 3,500 clones, about 76% of them singletons. Sequencing was performed on lung tumor tissue. These receptor sequences come from a human donor with non-small cell lung cancer.

The V call is TRBV6-5, the J call TRBJ1-4, with D maybe TRBD1 (5 bases). V was pared by 6 bases and J by 4 bases, with 15 bases between. CDR3 length: 15 residues. Germline assignment: CDR1 MNHEY and CDR2 SVGAGI. The CDR3 loop is CASSTAGKSNEKLFF. The CDR3 DNA sequence: TGTGCCAGCAGCACCGCAGGGAAAAGTAATGAAAAACTGTTTTTT.

The J gene is TRBJ1-2, the V gene TRBV2; TRBD1 matches at 11 bases. Per the germline V gene, CDR1 is SNHLY and CDR2 is FYNNEI. V shed 4 bases, J shed 4 bases, and the junction held 14 bases outside the gene matches. The CDR3 covers 18 residues. In DNA, the CDR3 is TGTGCCAGCAGTGGGGACGGACAGGGGGCGCTTTTTAGCTATGGCTACACCTTC. Translation: CASSGDGQGALFSYGYTF.

The chain employs TRBV11-2 and TRBJ2-5; TRBD1 agrees at 7 bases. The germline V gene encodes CDR1 SGHAT and CDR2 FQNNGV. Trimming removed 5 bases from V and 5 bases from J; junction bases left unmatched: 8. There are 14 residues in the CDR3. The CDR3 loop is CASSLGTAAETQYF. Written as DNA, the CDR3 is TGTGCCAGCAGCCTCGGGACAGCGGCTGAGACCCAGTACTTC.

Within the sample, this clone is large. At the DNA level, this CDR3 is encoded by other sequences in the same sample as well. The chain uses TRBV5-1 and TRBJ1-1; TRBD1 matches 11 bases. There are 14 residues in the CDR3. Germline V gene data show CDR1 as SGHRS and CDR2 as YFSETQ. V dropped 3 bases and J dropped 4; count of bases not matched to a gene: 2. The CDR3 is CASSWGTGGTEAFF. The DNA for the CDR3 is TGCGCCAGCAGCTGGGGGACAGGGGGCACTGAAGCTTTCTTT. The whole variable domain, filled in from reference TRBV5-1 and TRBJ1-1, reads KAGVTQTPRYLIKTRGQQVTLSCSPISGHRSVSWYQQTPGQGLQFLFEYFSETQRNKGNFPGRFSGRQFSNSRSEMNVSTLELGDSALYLCASSWGTGGTEAFFGQGTRLTVV.

The CDR3 is CASSYGYGFYGYTF. The CDR3 DNA sequence: TGTGCCAGCAGTTACGGGTACGGGTTCTATGGCTACACCTTC. This chain connects TRBV6-5 to TRBJ1-2; D gene uncertain. V dropped 2 bases and J dropped 4 bases, with 11 bases sitting between them. The CDR3 runs 14 residues. Looked up from germline, CDR1 is MNHEY and CDR2 is SVGAGI.

The J gene is TRBJ2-7, the V gene TRBV9; maybe TRBD1 (7 bases). Trimming removed 0 bases from V and 7 bases from J, with 14 bases in between. Looked up from germline, CDR1 is SGDLS and CDR2 is YYNGEE. The CDR3 contains 14 residues. The CDR3 DNA is TGTGCCAGCAGCGTAGCGGAGGGGGCGGAGGAGCAGTACTTC. The encoded protein is CASSVAEGAEEQYF.

This chain connects TRBV29-1 to TRBJ2-1, with D tentatively TRBD2 (6 bases). CDR1 SQVTM and CDR2 ANQGSEA come from the germline V gene. This CDR3 is built from 12 residues. Trimming cost V 6 bases and J 12 bases, with 18 bases left between them. Here the CDR3 reads CSVRDSVGGQFF. The CDR3, as DNA: TGCAGCGTCCGGGACTCCGTGGGTGGGCAGTTCTTC.

The J gene is TRBJ2-6, the V gene TRBV5-8; D is ambiguous. The length of the CDR3 is 15 residues. V lost 7 bases, J lost 0 bases, and 11 bases lay in between. Per the germline V gene, CDR1 is SGHTS and CDR2 is YDEGEE. The CDR3, as DNA: TGTGCCAGCTACCTAATTAGCTCTGGGGCCAACGTCCTGACTTTC. This sequence encodes CASYLISSGANVLTF.

The V and J genes are TRBV6-5 and TRBJ2-3; 7 positions match TRBD1. Germline values: CDR1 MNHEY, CDR2 SVGAGI. The CDR3 extends over 13 amino acids. V gave up 6 bases and J gave up 8 bases; unmatched junction bases: 8. The CDR3 DNA reads TGTGCCAGCAGCCTCGACAGGGTATCTACGCAGTATTTT. It yields the protein CASSLDRVSTQYF.

V and J are TRBV28 and TRBJ1-5, with 7 bases fitting TRBD1. The CDR3 loop spans 14 amino acids. V shed 6 bases, J shed 1 base, and the junction held 3 bases outside the gene matches. CDR1 and CDR2 (germline): MDHEN, SYDVKM. In DNA, the CDR3 is TGTGCCAGCAGACGGGACAGCAGCAATCAGCCCCAGCATTTT. It specifies CASRRDSSNQPQHF.

This chain connects TRBV27 to TRBJ2-7, with 11 nucleotides matching TRBD2. Germline V gives CDR1 MNHEY, CDR2 SMNVEV (reference sequence). V lost 1 base and J lost 2; bases outside the gene matches: 4. CDR3 length equals 16 residues. CDR3 protein: CASSLWASGGTYEQYF. CDR3 bases: TGTGCCAGCAGTTTATGGGCTAGCGGGGGGACCTACGAGCAGTACTTC.

This clone has only a few counts. V gene TRBV6-1 combines with J gene TRBJ2-7; the D gene is possibly TRBD2 (7 bases). V was shortened by 4 bases and J by 3 bases, with 22 bases between the two germline ends. The CDR3 extends over 17 amino acids. Germline loops: CDR1 MNHNS, CDR2 SASEGT. The CDR3 DNA follows: TGTGCCAGCAGTGCCAGGCACGCGGGGGCGGAAGTCTACGAGCAGTACTTC. It is translated as CASSARHAGAEVYEQYF.

This chain links TRBV7-9 with TRBJ1-2; TRBD1 is a possible D gene (6 bases). The V gene lost 1 base and the J gene lost 5 bases, with 14 bases spanning the gap. Germline V lookup: CDR1 SEHNR, CDR2 FQNEAQ (reference sequence). This CDR3 comprises 15 residues. This CDR3 reads CASSLGTAGQYGYTF. The CDR3, as DNA: TGTGCCAGCAGCTTAGGTACCGCCGGACAGTATGGCTACACCTTC.

This chain joins TRBV11-2 and TRBJ1-1; 8 bases align to TRBD1. Germline values: CDR1 SGHAT, CDR2 FQNNGV. V shed 4 bases and J 6 bases; nucleotides not matched to a gene: 7. The CDR3 totals 14 residues. In DNA, the CDR3 is TGTGCCAGCAGCTATTCAGGGGGCCTATCTGAAGCTTTCTTT. It specifies CASSYSGGLSEAFF. Full variable domain (outside the CDR3, taken from reference TRBV11-2 and TRBJ1-1): EAGVAQSPRYKIIEKRQSVAFWCNPISGHATLYWYQQILGQGPKLLIQFQNNGVVDDSQLPKDRFSAERLKGVDSTLKIQPAKLEDSAVYLCASSYSGGLSEAFFGQGTRLTVV.

The CDR3 DNA reads TGTGCCAGCAGTGCCCAGGTTAGCGGGTACAATGAGCAGTTCTTC. Translated, it gives CASSAQVSGYNEQFF. The rearrangement joins TRBV6-1 to TRBJ2-1, with TRBD2 matching over 7 bases. CDR3 length equals 15 residues. The germline V gene encodes CDR1 MNHNS and CDR2 SASEGT. V trimming: 4 bases; J trimming: 4 bases; junction bases outside the gene matches: 7.

In its sample, this clone was seen a few times. The CDR3 DNA reads as TGCGCCAGCAGCTCCGGTACCTCCACAGATACGCAGTATTTT. Residues: CASSSGTSTDTQYF. This chain links TRBV5-1 with TRBJ2-3, with D unresolved. Between the trimmed V and J ends, which lost 3 bases and 2 bases, there was a span of 10 bases. The CDR3 has 14 amino acids. Germline V gene sequence: CDR1 SGHRS, CDR2 YFSETQ.

This clone was seen just once. The chain is built from TRBV5-1 and TRBJ2-2; D perhaps matches TRBD2 (6 bases). V lost 3 bases, J lost 5 bases, and 11 bases lay in between. CDR3 length equals 14 residues. Germline-derived CDR1 and CDR2 are SGHRS and YFSETQ. The CDR3 nucleotides read TGCGCCAGCAGCTCTAGGGCGGGAACCGGGGAGCTGTTTTTT. This translates into CASSSRAGTGELFF.